This passage covers 23 T cell receptor beta chains from one sample sequenced in a study of OX40 agonist ivuxolimab in advanced cancers. Clones were read by immunoSEQ multiplex PCR, and TCRdb kept only the in-frame ones, dropping some. This table holds over 60,000 clones, 85% found once. The input for sequencing was CD4+ or CD8+ T cells sorted from blood, taken in a trial of the OX40 agonist ivuxolimab. The receptors come from an adult with an advanced solid tumor such as melanoma, head and neck, liver or kidney cancer.

The chain couples TRBV7-2 to TRBJ2-3; D remains ambiguous. The germline CDR1 and CDR2 sequences are SGHTA and FQGNSA. The CDR3 totals 17 residues. V dropped 4 bases and J dropped 1 base, with 18 bases sitting between them. This CDR3 reads CASSYKGRGFGTDTQYF. The CDR3 bases are TGTGCCAGCAGCTATAAAGGTCGAGGCTTCGGCACAGATACGCAGTATTTT.

This chain connects TRBV5-6 to TRBJ1-5; weak D call: TRBD1 (6 bases). This CDR3 is built from 16 residues. V was shortened by 4 bases and J by 1 base, with 15 bases between the two germline ends. Germline V CDR1 and CDR2: SGHDT, YYEEEE. In nucleotides, the CDR3 is TGTGCCAGCAGCCCGCGGAAGGGGGGAAGCAATCAGCCCCAGCATTTT. It specifies CASSPRKGGSNQPQHF.

J is TRBJ2-3 and V is TRBV27; D not certain. This CDR3 has 11 residues. Germline V CDR1 and CDR2: MNHEY, SMNVEV (reference sequence). V was clipped by 6 bases and J by 2 bases, with 3 bases between them. DNA of the CDR3: TGTGCCAGCAGATCCACAGATACGCAGTATTTT. Its protein product is CASRSTDTQYF.

This clone was seen more than once but under ten times. This chain uses TRBV27 with TRBJ1-5; 7 bases are shared with TRBD1. Per germline, CDR1 MNHEY and CDR2 SMNVEV (reference sequence). This CDR3 has 12 residues. CDR3 nucleotide sequence: TGTGCTACCAGACAGGGAGGTCAGCCCCAGCATTTT. It translates to CATRQGGQPQHF.

The chain uses TRBV18 and TRBJ1-6; maybe TRBD1 (6 bases). The CDR3 is 14 residues long. V lost 7 bases and J 7 bases, leaving 14 bases between the germline ends. The germline V gene encodes CDR1 KGHSH and CDR2 LQKENI. CDR3 coding DNA: TGTGCCAGCTTCAACAGGGAGGGGAATTCACCCCTCCACTTT. It codes for CASFNREGNSPLHF.

The chain carries TRBV7-3 and TRBJ2-2, with TRBD2 matching over 10 bases. Per the germline V gene, CDR1 is SGHTA and CDR2 is FQGTGA. The CDR3 has 19 residues. Germline trimming cut 1 base from V and 6 bases from J; bases unmatched to any gene: 14. CDR3 loop: CASSLIPPAGGPSAGELFF. CDR3 nucleotides: TGTGCCAGCAGCTTAATTCCCCCAGCGGGGGGGCCTAGTGCCGGGGAGCTGTTTTTT.

CDR3 residues: CASSLASGPSRGGELFF. The CDR3 DNA reads as TGCGCCAGCAGCTTGGCCTCGGGTCCCTCAAGGGGCGGGGAGCTGTTTTTT. The V call is TRBV5-1, the J call TRBJ2-2; TRBD1 might be the D (5 bases). CDR1 and CDR2 (germline): SGHRS, YFSETQ. V was pared by 0 bases and J by 7 bases, with 19 bases between. The length of the CDR3 is 17 residues.

The chain recombines TRBV15 with TRBJ1-3; D ambiguous. Looked up from germline, CDR1 is LNHNV and CDR2 is YYDKDF (reference sequence). The V end was cut by 0 bases, the J end by 3 bases, with 0 bases between. CDR3 length equals 12 residues. CDR3 coding DNA: TGTGCCACCAGCAGAGATGGAAACACCATATATTTT. Protein product: CATSRDGNTIYF.

This clone has just a few counts. The gene calls are TRBV5-1 and TRBJ1-3; weak D call: TRBD1 (6 bases). The V gene lost 4 bases and the J gene lost 0 bases, with 14 bases spanning the gap. Germline V lookup: CDR1 SGHRS, CDR2 YFSETQ. The CDR3 runs to 16 residues. This CDR3 reads CASSPGGESSGNTIYF. The CDR3 coding sequence is TGCGCCAGCAGCCCGGGGGGCGAGAGCTCTGGAAACACCATATATTTT.

The gene calls are TRBV30 and TRBJ1-1; weak D call: TRBD1 (6 bases). Germline CDR1 reads GTSNPN; CDR2 reads SVGIG (reference sequence). The CDR3 extends over 15 amino acids. Trimming removed 1 base from V and 5 bases from J, with 17 bases in between. The CDR3 bases are TGTGCCTGGAGTGATTTTGGCAGGGGTGGTACTGAAGCTTTCTTT. It translates to CAWSDFGRGGTEAFF.

This sequence joins TRBV19 and TRBJ1-2, with D tentatively TRBD1 (5 bases). Germline-derived CDR1 and CDR2 are LNHDA and SQIVND (reference sequence). Trimming took off 3 bases at V and 0 bases at J, with 11 bases between the two ends. The CDR3 extends over 15 amino acids. CDR3 bases: TGTGCCAGTAGTATCGCAGGGACGGCTAACTATGGCTACACCTTC. As protein: CASSIAGTANYGYTF.

The chain carries TRBV21-1 and TRBJ1-1; TRBD1, the table's D call, was not compared with the DNA. TRBV21-1 is reported as a pseudogene. The CDR3 covers 16 residues. The DNA of the CDR3 is TGTGCCAGCAGCGAGGCAGAGACAGGGGAGAACACTGAAGCTTTCTTT. Its protein product is CASSEAETGENTEAFF.

The genes are TRBV6-1 and TRBJ2-2; 11 positions match TRBD1. CDR3 length: 15 residues. V was clipped by 6 bases and J by 6 bases; unmatched bases: 6. Germline V gene sequence: CDR1 MNHNS, CDR2 SASEGT. CDR3 protein: CASSPGTGGPGELFF. In DNA form, the CDR3 reads TGTGCCAGCAGCCCCGGGACAGGGGGTCCCGGGGAGCTGTTTTTT.

The chain joins TRBV5-4 to TRBJ2-4; D might be TRBD1 (5 bases). Germline V lookup: CDR1 SGHNT, CDR2 YYREEE (reference sequence). The CDR3 runs to 13 residues. V dropped 4 bases and J dropped 5 bases, with 10 bases sitting between them. DNA of the CDR3: TGTGCCAGCAGCAGCCAAGGGGAAAACATTCAGTACTTC. Encoded protein: CASSSQGENIQYF.

The genes are TRBV5-6 and TRBJ1-1; D remains unclear. Germline lookup yields CDR1 SGHDT and CDR2 YYEEEE. V was shortened by 4 bases and J by 6 bases, with 16 bases between the two germline ends. This CDR3 comprises 14 residues. The CDR3 sequence: CASSTDPVAPEAFF. In nucleotides, the CDR3 is TGTGCCAGCAGCACTGACCCAGTTGCCCCTGAAGCTTTCTTT.

The rearrangement joins TRBV14 to TRBJ2-1, with TRBD2 as a possible D gene (6 bases). CDR1 and CDR2 from the germline V gene are SGHDN and FVKESK. This CDR3 has 17 amino acids. Trimming pared 3 bases from V and 9 bases from J, leaving 24 bases between. The CDR3 DNA sequence: TGTGCCAGCAGCCACCGTGTGGGGGGTTTTCTCCTTGCTGAGCAGTTCTTC. It encodes CASSHRVGGFLLAEQFF.

The chain combines TRBV10-1 with TRBJ1-6, with TRBD1 as a possible D gene (5 bases). Germline V CDR1 and CDR2: WNHNN, SYGVQD (reference sequence). The CDR3 is 16 residues long. The germline V and J ends were trimmed by 7 bases and 10 bases, with 23 bases remaining between them. CDR3 sequence reads: CASNPPSQVQGSPLHF. The CDR3 coding sequence is TGCGCCAGCAACCCCCCATCACAGGTTCAAGGGTCACCCCTCCACTTT.

The rearrangement joins TRBV5-1 to TRBJ2-3; 14 bases agree with TRBD2. Trimming at V came to 3 bases and at J to 3 bases, leaving 6 bases not matched to a gene. Germline CDR1 reads SGHRS; CDR2 reads YFSETQ. This CDR3 has 17 residues. The CDR3 protein is CASSSGLAGGETDTQYF. CDR3 DNA sequence: TGCGCCAGCAGCTCCGGACTAGCGGGGGGCGAGACAGATACGCAGTATTTT.

This chain connects TRBV27 to TRBJ1-5; maybe TRBD1 (6 bases). The germline V and J ends were trimmed by 6 bases and 6 bases, with 18 bases remaining between them. The CDR3 is 15 residues long. The germline CDR1 and CDR2 sequences are MNHEY and SMNVEV (reference sequence). The CDR3 coding sequence is TGTGCCAGCAGCCCCCGACGGACAGTCTCTCAGCCCCAGCATTTT. It translates to CASSPRRTVSQPQHF.

This clone has just one count. The chain has TRBV30 and TRBJ1-6, with D tentatively TRBD1 (6 bases). CDR1 and CDR2 (germline): GTSNPN, SVGIG (reference sequence). V lost 8 bases and J 1 base, leaving 15 bases between the germline ends. The CDR3 sequence is 15 residues long. Written as DNA, the CDR3 is TGTGCCACTCAAAGAGGGGGATCCTATAATTCACCCCTCCACTTT. Its protein product is CATQRGGSYNSPLHF.

This clone has more than one count but fewer than ten. The chain uses TRBV19 and TRBJ2-2; 11 bases are shared with TRBD2. The V segment lost 7 bases and the J segment 1 base; nucleotides outside the gene matches: 5. The CDR3 loop spans 16 amino acids. Germline assignment: CDR1 LNHDA and CDR2 SQIVND (reference sequence). The CDR3 sequence: CASKRLAGGNTGELFF. DNA for the CDR3: TGTGCCAGTAAAAGGCTAGCGGGGGGGAACACCGGGGAGCTGTTTTTT.

This clone was counted only a few times. The chain has TRBV27 and TRBJ2-7; D possibly corresponds to TRBD2 (5 bases). Trimming pared 3 bases from V and 4 bases from J, leaving 10 bases between. The CDR3 runs to 13 residues. Germline V CDR1 and CDR2: MNHEY, SMNVEV (reference sequence). The CDR3 region has the DNA TGTGCCAGCAGTTTTATCGGGGATTACGAGCAGTACTTC. Translation gives CASSFIGDYEQYF.

The V and J genes are TRBV7-9 and TRBJ2-7; D possibly corresponds to TRBD2 (5 bases). Germline CDR1 reads SEHNR; CDR2 reads FQNEAQ (reference sequence). V shed 5 bases and J shed 7 bases, with 12 bases lying between them. This CDR3 comprises 12 residues. The CDR3 sequence: CASSRPPGEQYF. The CDR3 coding sequence is TGTGCCAGCAGCCGGCCCCCGGGAGAGCAGTACTTC.